This passage covers 13 T cell receptor beta chains from one sample sequenced in a study of OX40 agonist ivuxolimab in advanced cancers. Libraries were prepared by immunoSEQ multiplex PCR; TCRdb keeps only in-frame clonotypes and omits some of them. The table has 24,000 or so clones, just over 90% seen once; the top ten hold approximately 49%. The sequences come from CD4+ or CD8+ T cells sorted from blood, collected in a trial of the OX40 agonist ivuxolimab. The source is an adult with an advanced solid tumor such as melanoma, head and neck, liver or kidney cancer.

V usage is TRBV10-2 and J usage is TRBJ1-2; weak D call: TRBD1 (5 bases). From germline, CDR1 is WSHSY and CDR2 SAAADI. This CDR3 has 13 residues. V gave up 6 bases and J gave up 4 bases, with 12 bases separating them. The CDR3 DNA sequence: TGCGCCAGCAGGGGGTCTGACAGCTATGGCTACACCTTC. The encoded protein is CASRGSDSYGYTF.

V is TRBV10-3 and J is TRBJ2-1; 12 nucleotides agree with TRBD2. The J segment lost 3 bases and the V segment lost 11 bases, leaving 8 bases of the junction unmatched. The V gene's germline CDR1 is ENHRY and CDR2 SYGVKD. The length of the CDR3 is 15 residues. CDR3 region: CAASSGRGVYNEQFF. The CDR3 nucleotides are TGTGCCGCCTCTAGCGGGAGGGGGGTCTACAATGAGCAGTTCTTC.

The genes are TRBV18 and TRBJ2-5; D unresolved. The CDR3 totals 14 residues. The V end lost 0 bases, the J end lost 3 bases, and 8 bases lay between the germline ends. Germline CDR1 reads KGHSH; CDR2 reads LQKENI. The CDR3 reads CASSPPRPEETQYF. CDR3 DNA sequence: TGTGCCAGCTCACCACCGAGACCCGAAGAGACCCAGTACTTC. Looking up the rest from reference TRBV18 and TRBJ2-5 gives the full variable domain: NAGVMQNPRHLVRRRGQEARLRCSPMKGHSHVYWYRQLPEEGLKFMVYLQKENIIDESGMPKERFSAEFPKEGPSILRIQQVVRGDSAAYFCASSPPRPEETQYFGPGTRLLVL.

This rearrangement joins TRBV5-1 to TRBJ2-5; 11 nucleotides match TRBD2. V was clipped by 3 bases and J by 4 bases; unmatched bases: 5. Germline-derived CDR1 and CDR2 are SGHRS and YFSETQ. The CDR3 covers 15 residues. The CDR3 DNA follows: TGCGCCAGCAGCTCCCTAGCGGGAGGCGGAGAGACCCAGTACTTC. Translating gives CASSSLAGGGETQYF.

This chain joins TRBV2 and TRBJ2-7; 7 positions agree with TRBD2. Germline-derived CDR1 and CDR2 are SNHLY and FYNNEI. The trim removed 4 bases at V and 7 bases at J, leaving 10 bases unmatched. This CDR3 has 14 residues. CDR3 sequence: CASSVTAGVGEQYF. The CDR3 nucleotides are TGTGCCAGCAGTGTAACGGCGGGGGTTGGGGAGCAGTACTTC. The full variable domain, completed using reference TRBV2 and TRBJ2-7, is EPEVTQTPSHQVTQMGQEVILRCVPISNHLYFYWYRQILGQKVEFLVSFYNNEISEKSEIFDDQFSVERPDGSNFTLKIRSTKLEDSAMYFCASSVTAGVGEQYFGPGTRLTVT.

The V gene is TRBV7-9, the J gene TRBJ2-2, with TRBD2 matching over 13 bases. The length of the CDR3 is 16 residues. With 4 bases clipped from V and 7 bases from J, the junction kept 6 bases outside the gene matches. The germline V gene encodes CDR1 SEHNR and CDR2 FQNEAQ (reference sequence). The CDR3 DNA sequence: TGTGCCAGCAGCTCCTTGACTAGCGGGGGGATCGGGGAGCTGTTTTTT. Its protein product is CASSSLTSGGIGELFF.

This rearrangement joins TRBV30 to TRBJ1-1; D remains unclear. CDR3 length: 14 amino acids. Trimming left V 0 bases short and J 0 bases short, with 8 bases between. Germline lookup yields CDR1 GTSNPN and CDR2 SVGIG (reference sequence). CDR3 sequence (DNA): TGTGCCTGGAGTGTAATCAGCATGAACACTGAAGCTTTCTTT. Its protein is CAWSVISMNTEAFF.

This clone was recorded only once. This sequence joins TRBV2 and TRBJ2-2; D unclear. The length of the CDR3 is 12 residues. Germline CDR1 SNHLY, CDR2 FYNNEI. Trimming left V 5 bases short and J 6 bases short, with 7 bases between. CDR3 bases: TGTGCCAGCAGTTTTCAGGCCGGGGAGCTGTTTTTT. It codes for CASSFQAGELFF.

CDR3 protein: CASSPGLSYEQYF. The CDR3 DNA is TGTGCCAGCAGCCCGGGTTTATCCTACGAGCAGTACTTC. The chain has TRBV7-9 and TRBJ2-7; D is uncertain. Germline CDR1 SEHNR, CDR2 FQNEAQ (reference sequence). The CDR3 has 13 residues. V was cut by 5 bases and J by 1 base, with 9 bases left in between.

This clone was seen only once. The V and J genes are TRBV6-5 and TRBJ2-1; unclear D gene. CDR1 and CDR2 from the germline V gene are MNHEY and SVGAGI. With 1 base removed from V and 4 bases from J, the gap between germline ends came to 8 bases. The CDR3 is 14 amino acids. The CDR3 loop reads CASSYYGGYNEQFF. CDR3 DNA: TGTGCCAGCAGTTACTATGGTGGGTACAATGAGCAGTTCTTC.

V usage is TRBV29-1 and J usage is TRBJ2-3; 9 positions match TRBD1. J was trimmed by 1 base and V by 6 bases; bases with no gene match: 5. CDR3 length equals 14 residues. Germline V gene sequence: CDR1 SQVTM, CDR2 ANQGSEA. For the CDR3, the DNA is TGCAGCGTAGAACAGGGGGCCGGCACAGATACGCAGTATTTT. It specifies CSVEQGAGTDTQYF.

The V gene is TRBV4-3, the J gene TRBJ2-2; TRBD2 is a possible D gene (5 bases). This CDR3 is 18 amino acids long. Trimming removed 0 bases at V and 1 base at J, with 15 bases between. Per the germline V gene, CDR1 is LGHNA and CDR2 is YSLEER. The CDR3: CASSQDLAGPRNTGELFF. In nucleotides, the CDR3 is TGCGCCAGCAGCCAAGATCTGGCGGGTCCGAGGAACACCGGGGAGCTGTTTTTT.

This sequence joins TRBV6-1 and TRBJ1-2, with D maybe TRBD1 (5 bases). The CDR3 spans 16 residues. Trimming took 0 bases from V and 2 from J, leaving 13 bases between them. Germline V gene data show CDR1 as MNHNS and CDR2 as SASEGT. This CDR3 reads CASSEAIDRFNYGYTF. CDR3 sequence (DNA): TGTGCCAGCAGTGAAGCGATCGACAGATTCAACTATGGCTACACCTTC.